This T cell receptor (beta chain) was profiled in a study of blood T cell repertoires in COVID-19. Data came from immunoSEQ multiplex PCR; TCRdb stores just in-frame clones and leaves some out. This table holds approximately 230,000 clones, roughly 85% found once. Germline V lookup: CDR1 MNHEY, CDR2 SVGAGI. V lost 6 bases to trimming and J lost 9 bases, with 11 bases between them. The length of the CDR3 is 11 residues. The sequence was obtained from a man aged 18 to 30 with active or convalescent COVID-19. The sample comprised peripheral blood. V is TRBV6-5 and J is TRBJ2-5, with D maybe TRBD2 (5 bases). CDR3: CASRDLEAQYF. For the CDR3, the DNA is TGTGCCAGCAGAGACTTGGAGGCCCAGTACTTC.